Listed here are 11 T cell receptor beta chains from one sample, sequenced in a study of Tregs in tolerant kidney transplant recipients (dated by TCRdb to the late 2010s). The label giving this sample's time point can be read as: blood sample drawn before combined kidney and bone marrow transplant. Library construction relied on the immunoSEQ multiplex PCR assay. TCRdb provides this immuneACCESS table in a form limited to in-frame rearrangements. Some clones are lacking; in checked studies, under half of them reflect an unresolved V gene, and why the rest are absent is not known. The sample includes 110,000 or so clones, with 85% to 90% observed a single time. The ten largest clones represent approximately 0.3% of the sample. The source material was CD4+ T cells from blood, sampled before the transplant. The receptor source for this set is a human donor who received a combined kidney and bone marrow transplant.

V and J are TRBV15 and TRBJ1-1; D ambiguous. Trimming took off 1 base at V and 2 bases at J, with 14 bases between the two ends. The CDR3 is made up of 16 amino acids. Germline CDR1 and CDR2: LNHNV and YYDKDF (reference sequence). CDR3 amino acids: CATSRGSSRANTEAFF. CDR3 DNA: TGTGCCACCAGCAGAGGTAGCTCGCGGGCCAACACTGAAGCTTTCTTT. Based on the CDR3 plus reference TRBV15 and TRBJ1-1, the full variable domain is DAMVIQNPRYQVTQFGKPVTLSCSQTLNHNVMYWYQQKSSQAPKLLFHYYDKDFNNEADTPDNFQSRRPNTSFCFLDIRSPGLGDTAMYLCATSRGSSRANTEAFFGQGTRLTVV.

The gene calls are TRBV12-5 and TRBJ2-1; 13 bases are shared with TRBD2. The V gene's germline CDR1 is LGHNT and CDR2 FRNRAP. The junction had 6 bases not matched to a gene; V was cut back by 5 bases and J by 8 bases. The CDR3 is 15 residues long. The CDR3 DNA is TGTGCTAGTGGTCAAGGGACTAGCGGGGTGGATGAGCAGTTCTTC. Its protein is CASGQGTSGVDEQFF. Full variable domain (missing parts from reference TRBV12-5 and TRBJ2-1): DARVTQTPRHKVTEMGQEVTMRCQPILGHNTVFWYRQTMMQGLELLAYFRNRAPLDDSGMPKDRFSAEMPDATLATLKIQPSEPRDSAVYFCASGQGTSGVDEQFFGPGTRLTVL.

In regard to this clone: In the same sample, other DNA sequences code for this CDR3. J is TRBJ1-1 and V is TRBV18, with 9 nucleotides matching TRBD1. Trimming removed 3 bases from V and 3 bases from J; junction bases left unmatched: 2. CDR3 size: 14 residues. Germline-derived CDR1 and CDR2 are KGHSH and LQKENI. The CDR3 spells CASSPRQGDTEAFF. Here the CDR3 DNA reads TGTGCCAGCTCACCCCGACAGGGGGACACTGAAGCTTTCTTT.

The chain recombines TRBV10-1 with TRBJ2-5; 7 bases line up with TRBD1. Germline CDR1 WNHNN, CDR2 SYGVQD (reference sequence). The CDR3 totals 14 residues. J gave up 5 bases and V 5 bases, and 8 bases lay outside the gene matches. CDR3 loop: CASSRGQTPETQYF. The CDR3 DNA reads TGCGCCAGCAGTCGGGGACAGACCCCGGAGACCCAGTACTTC.

CDR3 sequence: CASSEGDRASGETQYF. In DNA form, the CDR3 reads TGCGCCAGCAGTGAAGGAGACAGGGCCTCTGGGGAGACCCAGTACTTC. The chain carries TRBV10-1 and TRBJ2-5; 7 bases are a match to TRBD1. The CDR3 contains 16 residues. Germline assignment: CDR1 WNHNN and CDR2 SYGVQD (reference sequence). J gave up 5 bases and V 3 bases, and 12 bases lay outside the gene matches.

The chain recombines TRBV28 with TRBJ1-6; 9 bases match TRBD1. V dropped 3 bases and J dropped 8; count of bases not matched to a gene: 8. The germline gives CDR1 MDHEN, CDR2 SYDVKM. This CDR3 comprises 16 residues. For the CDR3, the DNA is TGTGCCAGCAGTTTTTATCGAGGGACAGGGTATTCACCCCTCCACTTT. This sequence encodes CASSFYRGTGYSPLHF.

CDR3 sequence reads: CASSQGGNTIYF. For the CDR3, the DNA is TGCGCCAGCAGTCAGGGGGGAAACACCATATATTTT. The J gene is TRBJ1-3, the V gene TRBV10-2, with D possibly TRBD1 on 6 matching bases. The germline gives CDR1 WSHSY, CDR2 SAAADI. The CDR3 runs 12 residues. V was pared by 5 bases and J by 4 bases, with 6 bases between.

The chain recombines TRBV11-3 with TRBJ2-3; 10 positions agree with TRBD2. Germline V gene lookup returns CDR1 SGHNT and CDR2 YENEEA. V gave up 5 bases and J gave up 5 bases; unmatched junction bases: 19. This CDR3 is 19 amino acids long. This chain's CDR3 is CASSPLFRAGGPMKDTQYF. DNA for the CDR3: TGTGCCAGCAGCCCTCTTTTCCGAGCGGGGGGGCCAATGAAAGATACGCAGTATTTT.

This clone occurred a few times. The CDR3 DNA reads TGTGCCAGCAGCTTGGGGGACAGTACCGGGCCCCAGCATTTT. It codes for CASSLGDSTGPQHF. The rearrangement uses TRBV5-4 and TRBJ1-5, with TRBD1 matching over 7 bases. CDR1 and CDR2 from the germline V gene are SGHNT and YYREEE (reference sequence). The CDR3 has 14 residues. With 0 bases clipped from V and 9 bases from J, the junction kept 6 bases outside the gene matches.

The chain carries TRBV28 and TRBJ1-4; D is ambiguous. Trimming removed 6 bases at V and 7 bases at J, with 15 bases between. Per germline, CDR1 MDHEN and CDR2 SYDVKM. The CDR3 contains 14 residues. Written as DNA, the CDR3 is TGTGCCAGCAGGGAGGAGGGTCGGGGTGAAAAACTGTTTTTT. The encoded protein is CASREEGRGEKLFF.

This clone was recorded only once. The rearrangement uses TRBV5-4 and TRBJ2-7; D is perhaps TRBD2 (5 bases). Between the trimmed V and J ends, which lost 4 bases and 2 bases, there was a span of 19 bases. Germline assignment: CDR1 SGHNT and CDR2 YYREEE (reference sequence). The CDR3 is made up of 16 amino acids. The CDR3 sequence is CASSRMFAGAPYEQYF. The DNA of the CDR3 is TGTGCCAGCAGCCGAATGTTCGCGGGCGCCCCCTACGAGCAGTACTTC. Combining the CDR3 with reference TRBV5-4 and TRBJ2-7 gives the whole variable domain ETGVTQSPTHLIKTRGQQVTLRCSSQSGHNTVSWYQQALGQGPQFIFQYYREEENGRGNFPPRFSGLQFPNYSSELNVNALELDDSALYLCASSRMFAGAPYEQYFGPGTRLTVT.